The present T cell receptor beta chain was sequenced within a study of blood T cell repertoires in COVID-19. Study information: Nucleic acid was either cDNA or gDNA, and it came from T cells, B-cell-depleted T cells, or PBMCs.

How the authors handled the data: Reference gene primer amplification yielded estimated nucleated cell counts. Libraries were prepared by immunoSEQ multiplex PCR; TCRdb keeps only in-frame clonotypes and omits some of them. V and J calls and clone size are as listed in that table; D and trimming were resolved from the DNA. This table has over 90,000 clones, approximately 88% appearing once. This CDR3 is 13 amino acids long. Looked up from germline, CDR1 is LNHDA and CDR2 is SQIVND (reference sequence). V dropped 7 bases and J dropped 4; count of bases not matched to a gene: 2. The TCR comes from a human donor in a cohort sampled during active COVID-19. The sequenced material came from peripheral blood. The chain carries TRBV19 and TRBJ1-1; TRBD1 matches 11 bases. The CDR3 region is CASKDRGPTEAFF. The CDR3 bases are TGTGCCAGTAAGGACAGGGGGCCCACTGAAGCTTTCTTT.